This is a list of T cell receptor beta chains from one sample in a study of cytomegalovirus exposure and HLA in healthy donors. Sequencing was performed with immunoSEQ multiplex PCR; in TCRdb, only in-frame clones are kept and a portion is missing. The profile shows 150,000 to 200,000 clones, approximately 70% of them singletons. Source material: PBMCs. The receptors were gathered from a woman under 40 in good health and CMV-seronegative. Both conserved end residues are part of each CDR3. The D gene is left open where the match is weak.

v_gene: TRBV19; j_gene: TRBJ1-1; d_gene: .; CDR3aa: CASSIGRGGSLNTEAFF; CDR3nt: TGTGCCAGTAGTATAGGACGAGGGGGAAGTTTGAACACTGAAGCTTTCTTT
v_gene: TRBV4-3; j_gene: TRBJ1-5; d_gene: .; CDR3aa: CASSEGPNQPQHF; CDR3nt: TGCGCCAGCAGCGAGGGCCCCAATCAGCCCCAGCATTTT
v_gene: TRBV6-5; j_gene: TRBJ1-1; d_gene: .; CDR3aa: CASSAKQGRDTEAFF; CDR3nt: TGTGCCAGCAGTGCGAAACAGGGAAGAGACACTGAAGCTTTCTTT
v_gene: TRBV20-1; j_gene: TRBJ1-5; d_gene: .; CDR3aa: CSPGAEKPQHF; CDR3nt: TGCTCACCCGGAGCGGAGAAGCCCCAGCATTTT
v_gene: TRBV5-1; j_gene: TRBJ2-7; d_gene: .; CDR3aa: CASSLELDYYEQYF; CDR3nt: TGCGCCAGCAGCCTGGAATTGGACTACTACGAGCAGTACTTC
v_gene: TRBV10-3; j_gene: TRBJ2-3; d_gene: TRBD1; CDR3aa: CAISDRDRGRGDTQYF; CDR3nt: TGTGCCATCAGTGATAGGGACAGGGGGCGAGGAGATACGCAGTATTTT
v_gene: TRBV5-1; j_gene: TRBJ2-1; d_gene: TRBD2; CDR3aa: CASSLAAGENEQFF; CDR3nt: TGCGCCAGCAGCTTGGCGGCGGGAGAGAATGAGCAGTTCTTC
v_gene: TRBV27; j_gene: TRBJ1-6; d_gene: TRBD1; CDR3aa: CASSFHRGSYNSPLHF; CDR3nt: TGTGCCAGCAGTTTCCACAGGGGGTCCTATAATTCACCCCTCCACTTT
v_gene: TRBV7-9; j_gene: TRBJ2-7; d_gene: TRBD1; CDR3aa: CASSPGGTLYEQYF; CDR3nt: TGTGCCAGCAGCCCAGGGGGAACCTTGTACGAGCAGTACTTC
v_gene: TRBV5-1; j_gene: TRBJ1-6; d_gene: TRBD1; CDR3aa: CASSRQGPYDNSPLHF; CDR3nt: TGCGCCAGCAGCCGACAGGGGCCATATGATAATTCACCCCTCCACTTT